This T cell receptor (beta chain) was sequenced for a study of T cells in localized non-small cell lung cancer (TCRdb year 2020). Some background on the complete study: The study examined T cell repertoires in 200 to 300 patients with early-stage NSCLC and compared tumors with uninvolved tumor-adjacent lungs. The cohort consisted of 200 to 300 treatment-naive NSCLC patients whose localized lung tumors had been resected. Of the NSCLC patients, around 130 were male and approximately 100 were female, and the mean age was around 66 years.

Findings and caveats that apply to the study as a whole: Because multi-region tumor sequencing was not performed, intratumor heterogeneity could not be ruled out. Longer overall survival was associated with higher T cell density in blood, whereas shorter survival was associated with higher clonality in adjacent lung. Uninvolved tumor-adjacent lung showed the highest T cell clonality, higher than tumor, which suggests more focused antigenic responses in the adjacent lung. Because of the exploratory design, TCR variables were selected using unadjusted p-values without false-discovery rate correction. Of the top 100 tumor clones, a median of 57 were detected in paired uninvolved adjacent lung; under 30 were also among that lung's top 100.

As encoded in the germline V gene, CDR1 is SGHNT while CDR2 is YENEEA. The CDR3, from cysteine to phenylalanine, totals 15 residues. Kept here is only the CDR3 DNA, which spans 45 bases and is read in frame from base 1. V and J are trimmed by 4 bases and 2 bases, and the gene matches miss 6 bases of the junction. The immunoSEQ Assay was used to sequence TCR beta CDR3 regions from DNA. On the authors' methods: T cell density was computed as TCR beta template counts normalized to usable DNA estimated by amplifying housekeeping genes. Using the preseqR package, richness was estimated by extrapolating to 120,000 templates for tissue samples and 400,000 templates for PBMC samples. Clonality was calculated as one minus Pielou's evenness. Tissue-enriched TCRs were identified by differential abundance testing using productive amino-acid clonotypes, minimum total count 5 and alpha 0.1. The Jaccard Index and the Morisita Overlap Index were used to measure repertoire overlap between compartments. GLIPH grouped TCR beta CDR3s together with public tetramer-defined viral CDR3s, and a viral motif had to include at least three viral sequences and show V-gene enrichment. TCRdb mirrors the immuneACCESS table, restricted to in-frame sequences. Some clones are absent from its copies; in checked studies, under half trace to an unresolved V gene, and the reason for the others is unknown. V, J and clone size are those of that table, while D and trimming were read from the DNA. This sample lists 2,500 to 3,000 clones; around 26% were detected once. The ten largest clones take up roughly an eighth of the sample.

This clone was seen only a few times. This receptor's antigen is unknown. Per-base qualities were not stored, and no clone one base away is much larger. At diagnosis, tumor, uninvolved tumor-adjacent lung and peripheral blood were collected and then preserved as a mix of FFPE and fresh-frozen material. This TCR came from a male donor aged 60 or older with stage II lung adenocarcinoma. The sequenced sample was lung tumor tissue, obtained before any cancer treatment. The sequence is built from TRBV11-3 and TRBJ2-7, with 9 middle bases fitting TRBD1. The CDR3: CASSYRDRVPYEQYF. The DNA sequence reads TGTGCCAGCAGCTACCGGGACAGGGTCCCCTACGAGCAGTACTTC.